Listed below are T cell receptor beta chains from one sample, sequenced in a study of beta chain features in type 1 diabetes. Profiling relied on immunoSEQ multiplex PCR, and the TCRdb table lists in-frame clones only, not all of them. This sample yields over 500,000 clones, of which about 14% are seen a single time; around 0.1% belongs to the top ten. Sequences were obtained from naive CD4+ T cells from blood. Receptor source: a young man in good health. CDR3s include the opening cysteine and the closing phenylalanine or tryptophan. The order of the fields is clone size, J gene, V gene, D gene, CDR3 DNA, CDR3 protein. D genes are given only for firm matches. Clone sizes are given selectively: once, few, many, or a class where the clone is expanded.

.	TRBJ1-2	TRBV7-6	.	TGTGCCAGCAGCTTACGGGTGACAGACGTTCTCACCTTC	CASSLRVTDVLTF
few	TRBJ2-1	TRBV28	TRBD2	TGTGCCAGCAGTAGGCTTAGCGGGGGGTTAATTAATGAGCAGTTCTTC	CASSRLSGGLINEQFF
few	TRBJ2-2	TRBV27	TRBD1	TGTGCCAGCAGTCGGACAGGGTTAATCACCGGGGAGCTGTTTTTT	CASSRTGLITGELFF
few	TRBJ2-6	TRBV28	.	TGTGCCAGCAGTTTCGGGACCGGGCCCGTCCTGACTTTC	CASSFGTGPVLTF
.	TRBJ1-2	TRBV29-1	.	TGCAGCGCCCAGAGGGGGAACTATGGCTACACCTTC	CSAQRGNYGYTF
once	TRBJ1-5	TRBV4-1	.	TGCGCCAGCAGCCAAGAAGGTAGGAGCAATCAGCCCCAGCATTTT	CASSQEGRSNQPQHF
.	TRBJ2-1	TRBV2	TRBD2	TGTGCCAGCAGTGATGTCGGGGGGGCCTACAATGAGCAGTTCTTC	CASSDVGGAYNEQFF
few	TRBJ1-1	TRBV7-3	.	TGTGCCAGCAGCACGGACGCTAACACTGAAGCTTTCTTT	CASSTDANTEAFF
.	TRBJ1-1	TRBV29-1	TRBD1	TGCAGCGCCCAGGGGGCGGGCATGAACACTGAAGCTTTCTTT	CSAQGAGMNTEAFF
few	TRBJ1-1	TRBV4-2	TRBD1	TGTGCCAGCAGCCAACAGGACAGGGCTGAAGCTTTCTTT	CASSQQDRAEAFF
.	TRBJ1-2	TRBV11-2	.	TGTGCCAGCAGCTCGAGAAGGGGCTATTATGGCTACACCTTC	CASSSRRGYYGYTF
.	TRBJ1-1	TRBV5-1	.	TGCGCCAGCAGCTTGGACCCAGTGCGGAACACTGAAGCTTTCTTT	CASSLDPVRNTEAFF
few	TRBJ2-7	TRBV6-5	TRBD2	TGTGCCAGCAGTCACGGAGGCGGGAGGCCGTGGCAGTACTTC	CASSHGGGRPWQYF
.	TRBJ2-5	TRBV5-4	.	TGTGCCAGCAGCTTGGGAGGTGGCACACAGAACCAAGAGACCCAGTACTTC	CASSLGGGTQNQETQYF
few	TRBJ2-3	TRBV5-5	TRBD2	TGTGCCAGCAGCGGACGGACTAGCGGGAGGTCAGATACGCAGTATTTT	CASSGRTSGRSDTQYF
.	TRBJ2-1	TRBV9	TRBD1	TGTGCCAGCAGCCGCCCGGGACAGGGAAACAATGAGCAGTTCTTC	CASSRPGQGNNEQFF
.	TRBJ2-7	TRBV7-2	.	TGTGCCAGCAGCCGTTCGACCTACGAGCAGTACTTC	CASSRSTYEQYF
.	TRBJ1-1	TRBV28	TRBD1	TGTGCCAGCAGTCCACTACCCGGGACAGCAAACACTGAAGCTTTCTTT	CASSPLPGTANTEAFF
.	TRBJ1-1	TRBV7-2	.	TGTGCCAGCAGCTTAGGATCCCGGAACACTGAAGCTTTCTTT	CASSLGSRNTEAFF
.	TRBJ2-6	TRBV7-2	.	TGTGCCAGCAGCTTAGAACGTGAGGTCTCTGGGGCCAACGTCCTGACTTTC	CASSLEREVSGANVLTF
.	TRBJ2-1	TRBV10-3	TRBD1	TGTGCCATCAGCCAGACAGGGGCCTACAATGAGCAGTTCTTC	CAISQTGAYNEQFF
few	TRBJ1-3	TRBV11-3	.	TGTGCCAGCAGCCAGACAGGCAACTCTGGAAACACCATATATTTT	CASSQTGNSGNTIYF
few	TRBJ1-1	TRBV7-2	.	TGTGCCAGCAGCTTACAAGGGAAGGGGACTGAAGCTTTCTTT	CASSLQGKGTEAFF
.	TRBJ1-2	TRBV28	.	TGTGCCAGCCGCAGAAGCTCTAACTATGGCTACACCTTC	CASRRSSNYGYTF
few	TRBJ2-7	TRBV27	TRBD1	TGTGCCAGCAGTTTGAAGGACAGGCCGGCCTACGAGCAGTACTTC	CASSLKDRPAYEQYF
few	TRBJ2-7	TRBV11-1	TRBD2	TGTGCCAGCAGCTTAATAACTAGCGCGCAGGGCGAGCAGTACTTC	CASSLITSAQGEQYF
few	TRBJ2-5	TRBV14	TRBD1	TGTGCCAGCAGCCAACCGGGACAGGGAGGCGAGACCCAGTACTTC	CASSQPGQGGETQYF
.	TRBJ1-5	TRBV25-1	.	TGTGCCAGCACCGGGAGCAATCAGCCCCAGCATTTT	CASTGSNQPQHF
.	TRBJ2-7	TRBV7-9	.	TGTGCCAGCAGTGTATGGAGGGGATCGACACTAGTCAGGGGATACGAGCAGTACTTC	CASSVWRGSTLVRGYEQYF
few	TRBJ2-1	TRBV5-1	TRBD2	TGCGCCAGCAGCAAGGGACTAGCGGACATTGGACGCAATGAGCAGTTCTTC	CASSKGLADIGRNEQFF
few	TRBJ1-5	TRBV7-4	TRBD1	TGTGCCAGCAGCTTAGAGGGACAGGGGGCTTCTAGTGTCTGCAATCAGCCCCAGCATTTT	CASSLEGQGASSVCNQPQHF
few	TRBJ1-4	TRBV28	.	TGTGCCAGCAGACCGGGACGGAAAGCTGAAAAACTGTTTTTT	CASRPGRKAEKLFF
few	TRBJ1-5	TRBV9	.	TGTGCCAGCAGCGTAGGCCGCAATCAGCCCCAGCATTTT	CASSVGRNQPQHF
.	TRBJ1-2	TRBV7-2	.	TGTGCCAAGGCTAACTATGGCTACACCTTC	CAKANYGYTF
.	TRBJ2-2	TRBV14	.	TGTGCCAGCAGGCCAGGCGGCGCGGGCACCGGGGAGCTGTTTTTT	CASRPGGAGTGELFF
.	TRBJ2-7	TRBV19	.	TGTGCCAGTAGTACAACACAGTTCCGCGGGTACGAGCAGTACTTC	CASSTTQFRGYEQYF
few	TRBJ2-4	TRBV4-1	.	TGCGCCAGCTCTAAGGCAGACATTCAGTACTTC	CASSKADIQYF
.	TRBJ1-4	TRBV9	.	TGTGCCAGCAGCGTAGAAGGGGCTGGTAATGAAAAACTGTTTTTT	CASSVEGAGNEKLFF
.	TRBJ2-7	TRBV28	.	TGTGCCAGTCCCCCGGCGGGGAGCTCCTACGAGCAGTACTTC	CASPPAGSSYEQYF
few	TRBJ2-1	TRBV29-1	TRBD1	TGCAGCGTTGGTGGGGACAGGGAATTGTTCTTC	CSVGGDRELFF
few	TRBJ2-2	TRBV5-1	.	TGCGCCAGCAGCTTGGTGGCAGTAAACACCGGGGAGCTGTTTTTT	CASSLVAVNTGELFF
.	TRBJ2-1	TRBV5-1	.	TGCGCCAGCAGCTTTGGGGGAGCGGTCGATGAGCAGTTCTTC	CASSFGGAVDEQFF
.	TRBJ1-2	TRBV9	TRBD1	TGTGCCAGCAGCCCTACTCTACGAGGGGGCGTACATGGCTACACCTTC	CASSPTLRGGVHGYTF
.	TRBJ1-3	TRBV30	.	TGTGCCTGGAGCCGGGGCCTCAGAAACACCATATATTTT	CAWSRGLRNTIYF
.	TRBJ2-1	TRBV5-1	.	TGCGCCAGCAGCTTGGACAGGGAGCAGTTCTTC	CASSLDREQFF
.	TRBJ2-5	TRBV28	.	TGTGCCAGCAGTTTATTCCCTTCGGACGGCACTCAAGAGACCCAGTACTTC	CASSLFPSDGTQETQYF
few	TRBJ2-5	TRBV2	.	TGTGCCAGCAGTGAAATGGGTTTGGAGACCCAGTACTTC	CASSEMGLETQYF
few	TRBJ2-1	TRBV6-5	.	TGTGCCAGCAGCCTAACTGGGGCCTCCTACAATGAGCAGTTCTTC	CASSLTGASYNEQFF
few	TRBJ2-7	TRBV11-2	TRBD2	TGTGCCAGCAGCTTGGGACTAGCGGGAGGAAGGTACGAGCAGTACTTC	CASSLGLAGGRYEQYF
.	TRBJ2-5	TRBV5-6	TRBD1	TGTGCCAGCAGCTTGCTTAAGGGACAGGGAGAAGAGACCCAGTACTTC	CASSLLKGQGEETQYF
few	TRBJ2-7	TRBV9	TRBD1	TGTGCCAGCAGCGTCACCGGGACAGGGATCCACGAGCAGTACTTC	CASSVTGTGIHEQYF
.	TRBJ2-1	TRBV7-7	.	TGTGCCAGCAGCTTAGCTGAATACAATGAGCAGTTCTTC	CASSLAEYNEQFF